The 10 T cell receptor beta chains in this list originate from one sample, sequenced in a study of blood T cell repertoires in COVID-19. Only in-frame clones appear in the TCRdb table, and some are missing; sequencing was by immunoSEQ multiplex PCR. The table lists approximately 300,000 clones, approximately 86% of them singletons. The source material was peripheral blood. The receptors originated from a woman between 50 and 59 years old who had recovered from COVID-19.

The chain carries TRBV28 and TRBJ1-4, with 10 bases matching TRBD1. This CDR3 contains 15 residues. The J segment lost 5 bases and the V segment lost 7 bases, leaving 7 bases of the junction unmatched. The germline gives CDR1 MDHEN, CDR2 SYDVKM. CDR3 in amino acids: CASTMRGQGNEKLFF. In DNA, the CDR3 is TGTGCCAGCACCATGCGGGGACAGGGGAATGAAAAACTGTTTTTT.

This chain connects TRBV27 to TRBJ1-1; D is ambiguous. This CDR3 contains 14 residues. Germline CDR1 and CDR2: MNHEY and SMNVEV (reference sequence). Trimming removed 3 bases from V and 1 base from J, with 9 bases in between. This chain's CDR3 is CASSFGPSNTEAFF. CDR3 sequence (DNA): TGTGCCAGCAGTTTTGGGCCCTCGAACACTGAAGCTTTCTTT.

This sequence joins TRBV13 and TRBJ1-3, with 8 bases identical to TRBD1. J gave up 4 bases and V 5 bases, and 10 bases lay outside the gene matches. This CDR3 comprises 16 residues. Per the germline V gene, CDR1 is PRHDT and CDR2 is FYEKMQ (reference sequence). The CDR3 bases are TGTGCCAGCAGCCCCTCCCCTGACAGGGGCGGAAACACCATATATTTT. Translation: CASSPSPDRGGNTIYF.

V and J are TRBV18 and TRBJ1-3; D remains ambiguous. The germline V gene encodes CDR1 KGHSH and CDR2 LQKENI. The CDR3 has 16 amino acids. V lost 3 bases and J 0 bases, leaving 12 bases between the germline ends. The chain's CDR3 is CASSPTAQASGNTIYF. The CDR3 DNA is TGTGCCAGCTCACCTACAGCCCAAGCCTCTGGAAACACCATATATTTT. The whole variable domain, remainder taken from reference TRBV18 and TRBJ1-3, is NAGVMQNPRHLVRRRGQEARLRCSPMKGHSHVYWYRQLPEEGLKFMVYLQKENIIDESGMPKERFSAEFPKEGPSILRIQQVVRGDSAAYFCASSPTAQASGNTIYFGEGSWLTVV.

The J gene is TRBJ1-5, the V gene TRBV7-2; 8 positions agree with TRBD1. The CDR3 extends over 16 amino acids. Germline trimming cut 4 bases from V and 7 bases from J; bases unmatched to any gene: 12. Germline CDR1 is SGHTA and CDR2 is FQGNSA. The CDR3 bases are TGTGCCAGCAGCTGGACGGGACAGGCCGTCTCCCAGCCCCAGCATTTT. Its protein is CASSWTGQAVSQPQHF.

V is TRBV28 and J is TRBJ1-4; no reliable D call. Between the trimmed V and J ends, which lost 7 bases and 8 bases, there was a span of 11 bases. Germline CDR1 and CDR2: MDHEN and SYDVKM. The CDR3 is 12 residues long. For the CDR3, the DNA is TGTGCCAGCAACCATGCGGGGGAAAAACTGTTTTTT. Translated, it gives CASNHAGEKLFF. Looking up the rest from reference TRBV28 and TRBJ1-4 gives the full variable domain: DVKVTQSSRYLVKRTGEKVFLECVQDMDHENMFWYRQDPGLGLRLIYFSYDVKMKEKGDIPEGYSVSREKKERFSLILESASTNQTSMYLCASNHAGEKLFFGSGTQLSVL.

The table lists this clone with a count of one. The chain is built from TRBV19 and TRBJ1-1, with a possible D match to TRBD1 (5 bases). The V end lost 5 bases, the J end lost 4 bases, and 17 bases lay between the germline ends. The CDR3 sequence is 15 residues long. Looked up from germline, CDR1 is LNHDA and CDR2 is SQIVND (reference sequence). The CDR3: CASSHLREGGTEAFF. The CDR3 nucleotides read TGTGCCAGTAGTCACCTCAGGGAGGGAGGCACTGAAGCTTTCTTT.

This clone was counted only a few times. The chain uses TRBV30 and TRBJ1-4; D is possibly TRBD1 (5 bases). The V end was cut by 2 bases, the J end by 8 bases, with 12 bases between. From germline, CDR1 is GTSNPN and CDR2 SVGIG (reference sequence). CDR3 size: 13 residues. The CDR3 coding sequence is TGTGCCTGGAGTCTCCAGGCAGGGGAAAAACTGTTTTTT. Protein product: CAWSLQAGEKLFF. Variable domain in full (rest from reference TRBV30 and TRBJ1-4): SQTIHQWPATLVQPVGSPLSLECTVEGTSNPNLYWYRQAAGRGLQLLFYSVGIGQISSEVPQNLSASRPQDRQFILSSKKLLLSDSGFYLCAWSLQAGEKLFFGSGTQLSVL.

The chain combines TRBV7-5 with TRBJ1-5; the table's D gene call, TRBD1, was not cross checked with the DNA. TRBV7-5 is recorded as a pseudogene. The CDR3 spans 12 residues. The CDR3 nucleotides are TGTGCCAGGAGACAGGGGAATCAGCCCCAGCATTTT. It is translated as CARRQGNQPQHF.

The CDR3, as DNA: TGTGCCAGCAGCCACTCCCGGGACAGGGGACCCCTTGGCTACACCTTC. Its translation is CASSHSRDRGPLGYTF. The V and J genes are TRBV7-9 and TRBJ1-2; 10 bases agree with TRBD1. Germline assignment: CDR1 SEHNR and CDR2 FQNEAQ (reference sequence). The ends lost 5 bases at V and 7 bases at J; junction bases unmatched: 13. CDR3 length: 16 residues. The whole variable domain, remainder taken from reference TRBV7-9 and TRBJ1-2, is DTGVSQNPRHKITKRGQNVTFRCDPISEHNRLYWYRQTLGQGPEFLTYFQNEAQLEKSRLLSDRFSAERPKGSFSTLEIQRTEQGDSAMYLCASSHSRDRGPLGYTFGSGTRLTVV.